The rows below give T cell receptor beta chains drawn from one sample of a study of cytomegalovirus exposure and HLA in healthy donors. Here immunoSEQ multiplex PCR was the method, and the copy in TCRdb shows in-frame clones only, minus some. The table has some 57,000 clones, less than 85% seen once; the top ten hold 5% to 6.5%. Input material: PBMCs. The receptors shown here come from a young woman in good health and CMV-seronegative. CDR3s include the opening cysteine and the closing phenylalanine or tryptophan. A D gene is named only where the DNA matches it firmly. Not every row has a clone size; where given, it reads once, few, many or a size class.

>once|TRBV5-1|TRBD2|TRBJ2-3
CASNIGRGARTDTQYF
TGCGCCAGCAACATCGGGAGGGGGGCAAGAACGGATACGCAGTATTTT
>.|TRBV19|.|TRBJ2-2
CASRVSGGELFF
TGTGCCAGTAGGGTCAGTGGCGGGGAGCTGTTTTTT
>.|TRBV28|TRBD2|TRBJ2-7
CASSYGLAGGEQYF
TGTGCCAGCAGTTACGGACTAGCGGGAGGAGAGCAGTACTTC
>.|TRBV5-1|TRBD1|TRBJ2-5
CASSDDRGQRETQYF
TGCGCCAGCAGCGACGACAGGGGGCAAAGGGAGACCCAGTACTTC
>.|TRBV29-1|.|TRBJ2-3
CSVEDQGEADTQYF
TGCAGCGTTGAAGACCAAGGGGAGGCTGATACGCAGTATTTT
>.|TRBV5-1|.|TRBJ1-2
CASRPDSQGYTF
TGCGCCAGCAGACCAGACAGTCAGGGCTACACCTTC
>.|TRBV6-1|.|TRBJ1-5
CASSDKGLGQPQHF
TGTGCCAGCAGTGATAAGGGACTTGGTCAGCCCCAGCATTTT
>.|TRBV5-1|.|TRBJ2-2
CASSLGSPTGELFF
TGCGCCAGCAGCTTGGGTAGTCCTACCGGGGAGCTGTTTTTT
>.|TRBV20-1|.|TRBJ2-1
CSARGDLTQFF
TGCAGTGCCAGGGGGGATTTAACACAGTTCTTC
>few|TRBV7-2|TRBD1|TRBJ2-5
CASSLVGGAETQYF
TGTGCCAGCAGCTTAGTAGGGGGCGCGGAGACCCAGTACTTC
>.|TRBV7-2|TRBD1|TRBJ1-2
CASSFFVTGDSGYTF
TGTGCCAGCAGCTTTTTTGTGACAGGGGACAGTGGCTACACCTTC
>.|TRBV6-4|TRBD1|TRBJ1-6
CASSDTGVSPLHF
TGTGCCAGCAGTGACACAGGGGTTTCACCCCTCCACTTT
>.|TRBV27|TRBD1|TRBJ2-2
CASSILDRATINTGELFF
TGTGCCAGCAGTATATTAGACAGGGCGACAATCAACACCGGGGAGCTGTTTTTT
>.|TRBV7-9|.|TRBJ1-5
CSSSLGSSGTKDQPQHF
TGTTCCAGCAGCTTAGGATCGTCAGGGACTAAGGATCAGCCCCAGCATTTT
>.|TRBV27|TRBD1|TRBJ1-5
CASRKGASNQPQHF
TGTGCCAGCAGAAAGGGGGCGAGCAATCAGCCCCAGCATTTT
>few|TRBV13|.|TRBJ1-1
CASSSLLRGNTEAFF
TGTGCCAGCAGCTCGCTCCTGAGAGGGAACACTGAAGCTTTCTTT
>.|TRBV7-6|TRBD2|TRBJ2-7
CASTPLAGDEQYF
TGTGCCAGCACCCCACTAGCGGGAGATGAGCAGTACTTC
>.|TRBV5-1|TRBD2|TRBJ2-5
CASSFTVSSGLQETQYF
TGCGCCAGCAGCTTTACGGTTTCTAGCGGGCTACAAGAGACCCAGTACTTC
>.|TRBV21-1|.|TRBJ2-3
CASSAGLAGEIGTDTQYF
TGTGCCAGCAGCGCGGGACTAGCGGGAGAGATCGGCACAGATACGCAGTATTTT
>.|TRBV30|.|TRBJ1-1
CAWWPEGPTEAFF
TGTGCCTGGTGGCCGGAGGGACCCACTGAAGCTTTCTTT
>medium-sized|TRBV27|TRBD2|TRBJ2-1
CASSFGTSGRDPFF
TGTGCCAGCAGTTTCGGGACTAGCGGGAGGGATCCGTTCTTC
>.|TRBV5-1|.|TRBJ1-6
CASSLVPTEQNSPLHF
TGCGCCAGCAGCTTGGTTCCTACAGAGCAGAATTCACCCCTCCACTTT